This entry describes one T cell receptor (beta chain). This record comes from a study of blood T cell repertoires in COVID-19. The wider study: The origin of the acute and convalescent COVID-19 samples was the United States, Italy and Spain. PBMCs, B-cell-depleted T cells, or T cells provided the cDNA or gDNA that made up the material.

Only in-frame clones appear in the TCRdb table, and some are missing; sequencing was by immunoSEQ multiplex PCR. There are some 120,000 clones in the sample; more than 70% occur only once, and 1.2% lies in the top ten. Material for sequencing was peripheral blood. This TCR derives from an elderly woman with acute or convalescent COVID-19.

The CDR3 loop reads CASSGQQETQYF. DNA of the CDR3: TGTGCCAGCAGTGGTCAACAAGAGACCCAGTACTTC. The gene calls are TRBV2 and TRBJ2-5, with unresolved D. Trimming pared 4 bases from V and 2 bases from J, leaving 5 bases between. CDR3 size: 12 residues. Per germline, CDR1 SNHLY and CDR2 FYNNEI. Filled out from reference TRBV2 and TRBJ2-5, the complete variable domain reads EPEVTQTPSHQVTQMGQEVILRCVPISNHLYFYWYRQILGQKVEFLVSFYNNEISEKSEIFDDQFSVERPDGSNFTLKIRSTKLEDSAMYFCASSGQQETQYFGPGTRLLVL.